The sequence of this T cell receptor (beta chain) was determined in a study of blood T cell repertoires in COVID-19 (dated by TCRdb to between 2020 and 2021). Concerning the study at large: The collaborator samples originated in the United States, Italy and Spain and spanned the acute and convalescent phases of COVID-19. Samples came from the ongoing ImmuneRACE study (first 160 participants) plus 1,254 subjects from 6 global collaborators. Nearly every sample came with metadata listing a de-identified subject ID, COVID-19 status, age in years and sex. The prospective study material was composed of cDNA or gDNA derived from T cells, B-cell-depleted T cells, or PBMCs. HLA class I and class II types, where available, came from metadata supplied by the sample provider rather than from assay-based typing. Deeply sampled blood TCRbeta repertoires from subjects exposed to, actively infected with, or recovered from COVID-19 were included in the dataset. The repertoires were made available in a free public database intended to serve as a resource for research on the immune response to SARS-CoV-2.

The CDR1 and CDR2 encoded by the germline V gene (reference sequence) are WNHNN and SYGVQD. Counted from cysteine to phenylalanine, this CDR3 has 16 amino acids. The entry retains the CDR3 DNA only, 48 bases that are in frame from base 1. V loses 1 base, J loses 1 base, and the germline ends lie 12 bases apart. Each collaborating institution followed its own protocols to collect whole blood in K2EDTA tubes. Collaborator samples were shipped for TCRbeta analysis as frozen whole blood, isolated PBMCs, or DNA extracted from either sample type. TCRbeta CDR3 regions were amplified from genomic DNA using the immunoSEQ Assay, a bias-controlled multiplex PCR. As for how the authors treated the data: Nucleated cell counts per sample were estimated from amplification of reference gene primers within the assay. To quantify the absolute abundance of each unique TCRbeta CDR3 rearrangement, sequence reads were collapsed and filtered. For each sample, productive Simpson clonality was calculated as the square root of Simpson's diversity index across productive rearrangements. Here the immuneACCESS table is served through TCRdb, limited to in-frame sequences with V and J called. Missing clones are a known gap in these copies; in checked studies unresolved V genes cover under half, and the rest lacks a known reason. That table is the source of V, J and clone size, and D and trimming were worked out from the DNA. The table for this sample lists fewer than 250,000 clones; roughly 80% of them were counted only once. The biggest ten clones account for around 6.8% of the sample.

What the study reported, not specific to this receptor: The amount of clinical and demographic metadata varied by source and participant and was provided uncurated.

Only a few counts were recorded for this clone. Its cognate antigen has yet to be identified. The sample holds no much larger clone one base away, and base qualities are not on file. In this chain, TRBV10-1 is recombined with TRBJ2-3; a weak D assignment points to TRBD2 (6 bases agree). Sequencing was performed on peripheral blood. This TCR was recovered from a woman in her sixties with active or convalescent COVID-19. The DNA reads as follows: TGCGCCAGCAGTGAGTTATCCCAGCGGGGCACAGATACGCAGTATTTT. Its translation is CASSELSQRGTDTQYF.